This record looks at one T cell receptor (beta chain) sequence and its context. The sample is drawn from a study of blood T cell repertoires in COVID-19. TCRdb's table, derived via immunoSEQ multiplex PCR, lists solely in-frame clones and lacks some. The table shows 150,000 or so clones, with more than 80% occurring only once. Trimming shortened V by 6 bases and J by 5 bases, and 23 bases separated the two germline ends. From germline, CDR1 is ENHRY and CDR2 SYGVKD. The CDR3 covers 17 residues. The genes are TRBV10-3 and TRBJ1-5, with D perhaps TRBD1 (6 bases). This TCR came from a middle-aged man who had recovered from COVID-19. Sequencing used PBMCs or T cells enriched from blood (not recorded which). CDR3 sequence: CAISSSPGQGNYQPQHF. CDR3 sequence (DNA): TGTGCCATCAGCTCTTCTCCGGGACAAGGGAATTATCAGCCCCAGCATTTT.